This note documents a single T cell receptor (beta chain) sequence. Its antigen is as yet unknown. This entry comes from a study of T cell repertoires in cytomegalovirus infection. This CDR3 is 15 amino acids long. Per germline, CDR1 SQVTM and CDR2 ANQGSEA. V dropped 7 bases and J dropped 1 base, with 19 bases sitting between them. TCRdb re-called the reads through MiXCR, storing one row per CDR3 protein. The data hold fewer than 900,000 distinct CDR3 sequences, with 25% to 30% observed a single time. Sequencing used cultured CD8+ T cells from PBMCs, obtained from culture after CMV antigen stimulation. The sequence derives from a human donor in good health (CMV status not recorded). Some clones in this sample may be carry-over from other donors' samples. The chain carries TRBV29-1 and TRBJ1-2; a weak D match, TRBD1 (6 bases). DNA of the CDR3: TGCAGCGGTTATATGAGGGACACTTATAACTATGGCTACACCTTC. It is translated as CSGYMRDTYNYGYTF. Variable domain in full (rest from reference TRBV29-1 and TRBJ1-2): SAVISQKPSRDICQRGTSLTIQCQVDSQVTMMFWYRQQPGQSLTLIATANQGSEATYESGFVIDKFPISRPNLTFSTLTVSNMSPEDSSIYLCSGYMRDTYNYGYTFGSGTRLTVV.